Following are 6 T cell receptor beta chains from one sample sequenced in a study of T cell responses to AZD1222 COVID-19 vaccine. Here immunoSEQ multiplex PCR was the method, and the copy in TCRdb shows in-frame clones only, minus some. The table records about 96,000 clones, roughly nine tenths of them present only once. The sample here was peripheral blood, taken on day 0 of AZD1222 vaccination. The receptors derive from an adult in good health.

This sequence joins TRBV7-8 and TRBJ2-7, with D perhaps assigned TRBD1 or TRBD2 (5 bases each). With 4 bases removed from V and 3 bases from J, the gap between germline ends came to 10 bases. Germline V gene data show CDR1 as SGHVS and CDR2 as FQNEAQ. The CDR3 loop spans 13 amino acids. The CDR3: CASSSLGVYEQYF. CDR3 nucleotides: TGTGCCAGCAGCTCTCTGGGGGTCTACGAGCAGTACTTC.

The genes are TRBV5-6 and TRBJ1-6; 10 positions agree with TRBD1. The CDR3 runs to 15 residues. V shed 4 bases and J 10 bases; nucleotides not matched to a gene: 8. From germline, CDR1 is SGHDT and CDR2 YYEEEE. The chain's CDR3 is CASSGDRGFSSPLHF. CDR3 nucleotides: TGTGCCAGCAGCGGGGACAGGGGCTTTTCCTCACCCCTCCACTTT.

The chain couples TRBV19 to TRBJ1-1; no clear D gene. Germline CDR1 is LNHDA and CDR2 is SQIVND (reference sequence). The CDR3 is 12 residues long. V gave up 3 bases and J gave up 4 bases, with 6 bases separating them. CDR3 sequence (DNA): TGTGCCAGTAGTATGATGGGCACTGAAGCTTTCTTT. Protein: CASSMMGTEAFF.

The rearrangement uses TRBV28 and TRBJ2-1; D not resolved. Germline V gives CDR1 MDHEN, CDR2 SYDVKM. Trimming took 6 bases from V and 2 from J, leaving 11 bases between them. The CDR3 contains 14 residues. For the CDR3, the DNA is TGTGCCAGCAGCCCCCACCGTCCCTACAATGAGCAGTTCTTC. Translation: CASSPHRPYNEQFF.

CDR3 sequence: CASSVSGHGSSYEQYF. The CDR3 bases are TGTGCCAGCAGCGTCTCGGGACACGGGAGCTCCTACGAGCAGTACTTC. V and J are TRBV27 and TRBJ2-7; the D gene could be TRBD1 or TRBD2 (6 bases each). The germline V and J ends were trimmed by 6 bases and 0 bases, with 18 bases remaining between them. CDR3 size: 16 residues. Germline CDR1 reads MNHEY; CDR2 reads SMNVEV (reference sequence).

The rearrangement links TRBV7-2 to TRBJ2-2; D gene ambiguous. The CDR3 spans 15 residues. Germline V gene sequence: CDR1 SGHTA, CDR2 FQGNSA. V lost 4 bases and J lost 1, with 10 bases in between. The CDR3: CASSSRTENTGELFF. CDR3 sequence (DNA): TGTGCCAGCAGCTCTCGGACGGAGAACACCGGGGAGCTGTTTTTT.